Below are 23 T cell receptor beta chains sequenced from a single sample in a study of OX40 agonist ivuxolimab in advanced cancers. Some clones are missing from TCRdb's copy, which holds only in-frame ones; the method was immunoSEQ multiplex PCR. The sample shows tens of thousands of clones, about 93% of them seen only once. The specimen was CD4+ or CD8+ T cells sorted from blood, collected in a trial of the OX40 agonist ivuxolimab. These receptors were collected from an adult with an advanced solid tumor such as melanoma, head and neck, liver or kidney cancer.

The CDR3 loop reads CASSYLPGGPGDTQYF. CDR3 DNA sequence: TGTGCCAGCAGTTACCTCCCGGGAGGGCCCGGAGATACGCAGTATTTT. The chain links TRBV6-5 to TRBJ2-3; TRBD2 aligns across 8 bases. The V gene end was trimmed by 2 bases and the J gene end by 5 bases; junction bases not matched to a gene: 9. Germline-derived CDR1 and CDR2 are MNHEY and SVGAGI. The CDR3 contains 16 residues.

The chain recombines TRBV29-1 with TRBJ1-4, with D unclear. Deletions cut 6 bases from V and 4 bases from J, with 9 bases between. This CDR3 has 12 amino acids. CDR1 and CDR2 from the germline V gene are SQVTM and ANQGSEA. CDR3 nucleotide sequence: TGCAGCGTCCAGAATTATAATGAAAAACTGTTTTTT. This translates into CSVQNYNEKLFF.

V gene TRBV7-9 combines with J gene TRBJ2-1; D could derive from TRBD1 or TRBD2 (5 bases each). The germline V and J ends were trimmed by 5 bases and 3 bases, with 11 bases remaining between them. The CDR3 sequence is 14 residues long. Per germline, CDR1 SEHNR and CDR2 FQNEAQ (reference sequence). The CDR3 sequence is CASSPGGGYNEQFF. The CDR3 DNA follows: TGTGCCAGCAGCCCCGGTGGGGGCTACAATGAGCAGTTCTTC.

This clone showed up just once. The V and J genes are TRBV19 and TRBJ1-1; TRBD1 matches at 11 bases. This CDR3 has 16 amino acids. The V gene end was trimmed by 3 bases and the J gene end by 1 base; junction bases not matched to a gene: 4. Germline CDR1 is LNHDA and CDR2 is SQIVND (reference sequence). The DNA for the CDR3 is TGTGCCAGTAGTATTGGACAGGGGGCGGCGAACACTGAAGCTTTCTTT. Translated, it gives CASSIGQGAANTEAFF.

The genes are TRBV9 and TRBJ2-4, with 8 bases fitting TRBD2. Germline V gives CDR1 SGDLS, CDR2 YYNGEE. The CDR3 length is 14 residues. V dropped 0 bases and J dropped 6; count of bases not matched to a gene: 2. CDR3 coding DNA: TGTGCCAGCAGCGTAGAGGCGGGGGGAAACATTCAGTACTTC. It is translated as CASSVEAGGNIQYF.

The chain is built from TRBV5-4 and TRBJ2-3; perhaps TRBD2 as D (5 bases). The V end was cut by 3 bases, the J end by 2 bases, with 22 bases between. The CDR3 is 18 amino acids. The germline V gene encodes CDR1 SGHNT and CDR2 YYREEE (reference sequence). The CDR3 region is CASSSDEVFSAATDTQYF. The CDR3 DNA sequence: TGTGCCAGCAGCTCGGATGAGGTCTTTAGCGCCGCCACAGATACGCAGTATTTT.

The J gene is TRBJ2-5, the V gene TRBV7-3, with a possible D match to TRBD2 (6 bases). The CDR3 consists of 15 residues. The germline V and J ends were trimmed by 4 bases and 1 base, with 13 bases remaining between them. Germline CDR1 reads SGHTA; CDR2 reads FQGTGA. CDR3 sequence (DNA): TGTGCCAGCAGCTCCTCCTCGGGACTCCAAGAGACCCAGTACTTC. This translates into CASSSSSGLQETQYF.

This sequence joins TRBV27 and TRBJ1-5; D may be TRBD1 (5 bases). Trimming removed 3 bases at V and 7 bases at J, with 7 bases between. The CDR3 has 12 amino acids. CDR1 is MNHEY, CDR2 SMNVEV, per germline (reference sequence). Here the CDR3 reads CASSFKGQPQHF. The DNA of the CDR3 is TGTGCCAGCAGTTTTAAGGGGCAGCCCCAGCATTTT.

V and J are TRBV5-1 and TRBJ2-2, with 9 nucleotides matching TRBD2. CDR1 and CDR2 (germline): SGHRS, YFSETQ. CDR3 length: 16 amino acids. V gave up 4 bases and J gave up 0 bases; unmatched junction bases: 4. The CDR3 sequence is CASSTIAGANTGELFF. In nucleotides, the CDR3 is TGCGCCAGCAGCACTATAGCGGGAGCGAACACCGGGGAGCTGTTTTTT.

Only a few counts were recorded for this clone. The chain employs TRBV2 and TRBJ2-1, with 11 bases that match TRBD2. CDR3 length: 13 amino acids. In germline, CDR1 is SNHLY, CDR2 FYNNEI. The J segment lost 10 bases and the V segment lost 4 bases, leaving 3 bases of the junction unmatched. CDR3 nucleotide sequence: TGTGCCAGCAGTGGCCTAGCGGGGGGAGAGCAGTTCTTC. Its translation: CASSGLAGGEQFF.

V and J are TRBV10-3 and TRBJ2-7; TRBD1 agrees at 11 bases. The CDR3 loop spans 16 amino acids. In germline, CDR1 is ENHRY, CDR2 SYGVKD. The V segment lost 7 bases and the J segment 3 bases; nucleotides outside the gene matches: 11. The chain's CDR3 is CAITAGTGGISYEQYF. CDR3 nucleotides: TGTGCCATCACTGCCGGGACAGGGGGTATTAGCTACGAGCAGTACTTC.

The rearrangement links TRBV7-8 to TRBJ2-5; weak D call: TRBD1 (6 bases). CDR3 length equals 16 residues. CDR1 and CDR2 (germline): SGHVS, FQNEAQ. V was clipped by 3 bases and J by 2 bases, with 16 bases between them. The CDR3: CASSFFSGDIQETQYF. In nucleotides, the CDR3 is TGTGCCAGCAGCTTTTTTTCCGGGGACATACAAGAGACCCAGTACTTC.

V usage is TRBV29-1 and J usage is TRBJ1-2, with 7 positions matching TRBD1. The V and J ends lost 1 base and 4 bases, in that order; junction bases with no gene match: 6. The germline gives CDR1 SQVTM, CDR2 ANQGSEA. CDR3 size: 14 residues. This CDR3 is CSVEGEGAGYGYTF. CDR3 bases: TGCAGCGTTGAAGGGGAGGGGGCAGGCTATGGCTACACCTTC.

The chain uses TRBV10-2 and TRBJ1-2; 7 nucleotides agree with TRBD1. Germline CDR1 reads WSHSY; CDR2 reads SAAADI. CDR3 length: 14 residues. Trimming cost V 8 bases and J 2 bases; bases outside gene matches: 8. DNA of the CDR3: TGCGCCAGCGGACCGGGACAGACGAACTATGGCTACACCTTC. This encodes CASGPGQTNYGYTF.

The V and J genes are TRBV7-8 and TRBJ1-5; no firm D call. CDR1 and CDR2 (germline): SGHVS, FQNEAQ. This CDR3 has 16 amino acids. Trimming shortened V by 5 bases and J by 11 bases, and 25 bases separated the two germline ends. CDR3 coding DNA: TGTGCCAGCAGCGTCGAAACGGACCGCCTGATCCTTGCCCAGCATTTT. Its protein product is CASSVETDRLILAQHF.

A single count supports this clone. This sequence joins TRBV27 and TRBJ2-5; 12 bases are shared with TRBD1. The V gene end was trimmed by 3 bases and the J gene end by 5 bases; junction bases not matched to a gene: 7. The CDR3 spans 16 residues. Germline lookup yields CDR1 MNHEY and CDR2 SMNVEV (reference sequence). The chain's CDR3 is CASSFVGTGGRETQYF. CDR3 coding DNA: TGTGCCAGCAGTTTCGTCGGGACAGGGGGCCGTGAGACCCAGTACTTC.

The chain couples TRBV5-4 to TRBJ2-3; D is uncertain. CDR1 is SGHNT and CDR2 is YYREEE in the germline V gene (reference sequence). This CDR3 contains 13 residues. Between the trimmed V and J ends, which lost 3 bases and 1 base, there was a span of 6 bases. The CDR3 DNA reads as TGTGCCAGCAGCTCCGCGGGCACAGATACGCAGTATTTT. The encoded protein is CASSSAGTDTQYF.

CDR3 DNA: TGTGCCAGCAGCTTTGACAGGGGTTCGACTAATGAAAAACTGTTTTTT. Its translation: CASSFDRGSTNEKLFF. The genes are TRBV7-2 and TRBJ1-4, with 8 positions matching TRBD1. CDR3 length equals 16 residues. CDR1 is SGHTA and CDR2 is FQGNSA in the germline V gene. V lost 3 bases, J lost 2 bases, and 5 bases stayed unmatched.

This chain links TRBV27 with TRBJ1-1; D unresolved. Trimming left V 0 bases short and J 0 bases short, with 8 bases between. CDR1 and CDR2 (germline): MNHEY, SMNVEV (reference sequence). The CDR3 length is 15 residues. The DNA for the CDR3 is TGTGCCAGCAGTTTATCGTTAGCCTTGAACACTGAAGCTTTCTTT. It translates to CASSLSLALNTEAFF.

The rearrangement uses TRBV10-3 and TRBJ1-4; D call uncertain. This CDR3 is 16 amino acids long. Per the germline V gene, CDR1 is ENHRY and CDR2 is SYGVKD. Between the trimmed V and J ends, which lost 0 bases and 1 base, there was a span of 9 bases. In DNA, the CDR3 is TGTGCCATCAGTGAGTCGATTGGGGTAACTAATGAAAAACTGTTTTTT. As protein: CAISESIGVTNEKLFF.

The chain joins TRBV10-3 to TRBJ2-3; the D is unclear. V gave up 0 bases and J gave up 6 bases, with 4 bases separating them. Germline V CDR1 and CDR2: ENHRY, SYGVKD. The CDR3 covers 12 residues. This CDR3 is CAISESADTQYF. As DNA, the CDR3 is TGTGCCATCAGTGAGTCAGCGGATACGCAGTATTTT.

The chain employs TRBV19 and TRBJ2-4; weak D call: TRBD1 (5 bases). This CDR3 region has 18 residues. CDR1 is LNHDA and CDR2 is SQIVND in the germline V gene (reference sequence). V was cut by 1 base and J by 13 bases, with 29 bases left in between. CDR3 sequence: CASSIGPIRVSLPERQYF. In DNA, the CDR3 is TGTGCCAGTAGTATAGGCCCTATCAGGGTCTCTTTGCCCGAGAGACAGTACTTC.

By frequency in the sample, this clone is medium-sized. This chain connects TRBV9 to TRBJ2-7, with D possibly TRBD1 on 6 matching bases. The CDR3 has 15 residues. Trimming shortened V by 4 bases and J by 2 bases, and 16 bases separated the two germline ends. Germline CDR1 and CDR2: SGDLS and YYNGEE. CDR3 protein: CASSYTAGVTYEQYF. CDR3 coding DNA: TGTGCCAGCAGCTACACAGCAGGGGTCACCTACGAGCAGTACTTC.